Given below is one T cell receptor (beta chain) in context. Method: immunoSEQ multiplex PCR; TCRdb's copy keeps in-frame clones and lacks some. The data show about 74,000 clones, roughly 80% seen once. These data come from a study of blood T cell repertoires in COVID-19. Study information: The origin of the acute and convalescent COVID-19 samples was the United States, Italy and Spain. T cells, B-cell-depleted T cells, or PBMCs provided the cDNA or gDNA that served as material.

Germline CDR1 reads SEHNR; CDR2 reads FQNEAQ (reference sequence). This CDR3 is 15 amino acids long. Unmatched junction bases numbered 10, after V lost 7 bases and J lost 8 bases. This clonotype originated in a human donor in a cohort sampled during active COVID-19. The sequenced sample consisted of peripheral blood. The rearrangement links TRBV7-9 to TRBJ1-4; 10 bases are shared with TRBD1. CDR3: CASNPGTGVVEKLFF. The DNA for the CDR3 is TGTGCCAGCAACCCCGGGACAGGGGTGGTCGAAAAACTGTTTTTT.